The clone carrying this TCR beta chain was detected ten times or more. The antigen remains unidentified. The read comes to an end 3 residues before the CDR3 does, leaving the germline J gene to fill in the end. Assay used: immunoSEQ multiplex PCR; TCRdb lists only in-frame clones, some missing. This sample carries roughly 58,000 clones, none of them present only once. This specimen belongs to a study of T cell clonality in common variable immunodeficiency. Trimming at V came to 6 bases and at J to 2 bases, leaving 7 bases not matched to a gene. Looked up from germline, CDR1 is SGHNT and CDR2 is YYREEE (reference sequence). The CDR3 totals 15 residues. Study results and caveats: Links between repertoire features and CVID complications were heterogeneity-limited. Reportedly, TCR beta sequences from common variable immunodeficiency showed fewer deletions and N-nucleotide insertions.

The clonotype comes from a person aged 18-70 years in good health. Sequencing was done on a sample of peripheral blood mononuclear cells. The chain is built from TRBV5-4 and TRBJ1-2, with 10 bases aligning to TRBD1. Incomplete CDR3 DNA: TGTGCCAGCACCATCCCGGGACAGGGGAACTATGGC. It translates to CASTIPGQGNYG. The whole CDR3 reads CASTIPGQGNYGYTF.